These 23 T cell receptor beta chains were all obtained from the same sample, sequenced in a study of blood T cell repertoires in COVID-19. Clones were sequenced by immunoSEQ multiplex PCR, and TCRdb holds only the in-frame ones, with some missing. The repertoire holds roughly 60,000 clones, with approximately 83% as singletons. The sequencing input was peripheral blood. The receptors were gathered from a man aged 25 to 40 with COVID-19, enrolled during active disease.

This chain joins TRBV4-2 and TRBJ2-1, with 9 bases that match TRBD2. The CDR3 covers 17 residues. Looked up from germline, CDR1 is LGHNA and CDR2 is YNFKEQ. V shed 0 bases and J 4 bases; nucleotides not matched to a gene: 7. Here the CDR3 reads CASSQDSGGRVYNEQFF. The CDR3 region has the DNA TGTGCCAGCAGCCAAGATTCGGGCGGGAGGGTATACAATGAGCAGTTCTTC.

V is TRBV6-5 and J is TRBJ1-6; unclear D gene. V lost 0 bases and J lost 7, with 10 bases in between. Per germline, CDR1 MNHEY and CDR2 SVGAGI. This CDR3 is 15 amino acids long. CDR3 DNA: TGTGCCAGCAGTTACTCGAGAGGGAGCAATTCACCCCTCCACTTT. Translated, it gives CASSYSRGSNSPLHF.

The CDR3 nucleotides are TGTGCCAGCAGCTTTGGGCGGGCCGGGGAGCTGTTTTTT. Amino acids: CASSFGRAGELFF. The J gene is TRBJ2-2, the V gene TRBV11-3, with TRBD2 as a possible D gene (5 bases). This CDR3 is built from 13 residues. V was pared by 3 bases and J by 6 bases, with 8 bases between. Germline CDR1 and CDR2: SGHNT and YENEEA.

CDR3 region: CASSLSSGSMYF. As DNA, the CDR3 is TGTGCCAGCAGCCTAAGTAGCGGGAGTATGTACTTC. The J gene is TRBJ2-7, the V gene TRBV13, with 9 bases fitting TRBD2. This CDR3 comprises 12 residues. Germline V gene sequence: CDR1 PRHDT, CDR2 FYEKMQ (reference sequence). The ends lost 5 bases at V and 12 bases at J; junction bases unmatched: 8.

The J gene is TRBJ2-5, the V gene TRBV30; 8 nucleotides match TRBD2. Germline trimming cut 1 base from V and 1 base from J; bases unmatched to any gene: 5. This CDR3 has 15 amino acids. Germline V gene lookup returns CDR1 GTSNPN and CDR2 SVGIG (reference sequence). The chain's CDR3 is CAWSDILAAQETQYF. CDR3 sequence (DNA): TGTGCCTGGAGTGACATACTAGCGGCCCAAGAGACCCAGTACTTC.

The genes are TRBV10-3 and TRBJ2-6; 9 bases fit TRBD1. This CDR3 is 18 amino acids long. Looked up from germline, CDR1 is ENHRY and CDR2 is SYGVKD. The J segment lost 2 bases and the V segment lost 0 bases, leaving 5 bases of the junction unmatched. CDR3 nucleotide sequence: TGTGCCATCAGTGAGTCTGGGACAGGGAGCGCTGGGGCCAACGTCCTGACTTTC. Amino acids: CAISESGTGSAGANVLTF.

V usage is TRBV5-4 and J usage is TRBJ2-2; no definite D call. Germline V gene data show CDR1 as SGHNT and CDR2 as YYREEE (reference sequence). Between the trimmed V and J ends, which lost 2 bases and 0 bases, there was a span of 14 bases. The CDR3 spans 17 residues. The CDR3 loop is CASSLSSIKTNTGELFF. The DNA for the CDR3 is TGTGCCAGCAGCTTATCGTCTATCAAAACGAACACCGGGGAGCTGTTTTTT.

The chain links TRBV2 to TRBJ2-1, with a weak D call TRBD1 (7 bases). Germline loops: CDR1 SNHLY, CDR2 FYNNEI. CDR3 length: 14 residues. V was trimmed by 7 bases and J by 4 bases, leaving 14 bases between them. CDR3: CASTTTGRYNEQFF. The CDR3 nucleotides are TGTGCCAGCACCACGACAGGGAGGTACAATGAGCAGTTCTTC. Combining the CDR3 with reference TRBV2 and TRBJ2-1 gives the whole variable domain EPEVTQTPSHQVTQMGQEVILRCVPISNHLYFYWYRQILGQKVEFLVSFYNNEISEKSEIFDDQFSVERPDGSNFTLKIRSTKLEDSAMYFCASTTTGRYNEQFFGPGTRLTVL.

V usage is TRBV5-4 and J usage is TRBJ2-3, with TRBD2 identical over 11 bases. Germline trimming cut 0 bases from V and 1 base from J; bases unmatched to any gene: 4. Germline V gene data show CDR1 as SGHNT and CDR2 as YYREEE (reference sequence). The length of the CDR3 is 17 residues. The CDR3 bases are TGTGCCAGCAGCTTGGCCAAGGGACTAGCGGGCACAGATACGCAGTATTTT. Translated, it gives CASSLAKGLAGTDTQYF.

This chain links TRBV14 with TRBJ2-5; TRBD2 matches 7 bases. The CDR3 sequence is 18 residues long. Trimming removed 0 bases from V and 1 base from J; junction bases left unmatched: 11. CDR1 is SGHDN, CDR2 FVKESK, per germline. CDR3 DNA: TGTGCCAGCAGCCAAGAAGAGAGGGAGGGATACCTCCAAGAGACCCAGTACTTC. Protein sequence: CASSQEEREGYLQETQYF.

This clone was observed a handful of times. V and J are TRBV6-5 and TRBJ1-1; 8 positions agree with TRBD1. Germline V gene sequence: CDR1 MNHEY, CDR2 SVGAGI. The CDR3 is 13 residues long. V lost 10 bases, J lost 3 bases, and 7 bases stayed unmatched. CDR3 region: CATRQGFHTEAFF. In DNA form, the CDR3 reads TGTGCCACCCGACAGGGGTTCCACACTGAAGCTTTCTTT.

V gene TRBV27 combines with J gene TRBJ1-3; 8 nucleotides align to TRBD1. Germline V CDR1 and CDR2: MNHEY, SMNVEV (reference sequence). The CDR3 length is 16 residues. The trim removed 3 bases at V and 2 bases at J, leaving 6 bases unmatched. This CDR3 is CASSFTGGSPGNTIYF. As DNA, the CDR3 is TGTGCCAGCAGTTTTACAGGGGGGTCCCCTGGAAACACCATATATTTT.

This chain joins TRBV18 and TRBJ2-1; TRBD2 agrees at 9 bases. The CDR3 has 15 residues. Germline values: CDR1 KGHSH, CDR2 LQKENI. The V segment lost 6 bases and the J segment 7 bases; nucleotides outside the gene matches: 10. The CDR3 reads CASSRQAGGGNEQFF. The CDR3 nucleotides read TGTGCCAGCTCCCGGCAAGCGGGAGGCGGAAATGAGCAGTTCTTC.

V is TRBV28 and J is TRBJ2-2; D remains unclear. Germline V gene data show CDR1 as MDHEN and CDR2 as SYDVKM. V lost 1 base and J 6 bases, leaving 6 bases between the germline ends. The CDR3 is 13 amino acids. This chain's CDR3 is CASSLSVPGELFF. Written as DNA, the CDR3 is TGTGCCAGCAGTTTATCGGTCCCCGGGGAGCTGTTTTTT.

This clone was counted many times. In DNA form, the CDR3 reads TGTGCCAGCAGTGAAGGGACTAGCGACTACAATGAGCAGTTCTTC. Residues: CASSEGTSDYNEQFF. V usage is TRBV6-1 and J usage is TRBJ2-1, with 9 positions matching TRBD2. This CDR3 is 15 amino acids long. Trimming took 1 base from V and 3 from J; bases not matched to a gene: 1. The germline CDR1 and CDR2 sequences are MNHNS and SASEGT.

The genes are TRBV6-2 or TRBV6-3 and TRBJ2-1; perhaps TRBD1 as D (5 bases). In germline, CDR1 is MNHEY, CDR2 SVGEGT. V was shortened by 2 bases and J by 5 bases, with 13 bases between the two germline ends. The CDR3 is 15 residues long. CDR3: CASSYDSFFHNEQFF. DNA for the CDR3: TGTGCCAGCAGTTACGACAGTTTTTTCCACAATGAGCAGTTCTTC.

V gene TRBV30 combines with J gene TRBJ1-4, with D hard to call. CDR1 is GTSNPN and CDR2 is SVGIG in the germline V gene (reference sequence). The V end was cut by 0 bases, the J end by 4 bases, with 15 bases between. CDR3 size: 16 residues. The CDR3 region has the DNA TGTGCCTGGAGTGTACTAGGAATCCCCTTTAATGAAAAACTGTTTTTT. Its protein is CAWSVLGIPFNEKLFF. Full variable domain (remainder filled in from reference TRBV30 and TRBJ1-4): SQTIHQWPATLVQPVGSPLSLECTVEGTSNPNLYWYRQAAGRGLQLLFYSVGIGQISSEVPQNLSASRPQDRQFILSSKKLLLSDSGFYLCAWSVLGIPFNEKLFFGSGTQLSVL.

This chain connects TRBV19 to TRBJ2-2; the D gene is possibly TRBD2 (6 bases). Trimming shortened V by 2 bases and J by 5 bases, and 12 bases separated the two germline ends. Germline CDR1 reads LNHDA; CDR2 reads SQIVND (reference sequence). This CDR3 has 15 amino acids. The CDR3 DNA reads TGTGCCAGTAGTATACTGGGGGAGGCTACCGGGGAGCTGTTTTTT. It is translated as CASSILGEATGELFF.

The chain uses TRBV7-2 and TRBJ2-3; 13 bases align to TRBD2. Germline V gene lookup returns CDR1 SGHTA and CDR2 FQGNSA. CDR3 size: 16 residues. Trimming removed 5 bases from V and 2 bases from J; junction bases left unmatched: 4. The CDR3 DNA is TGTGCCAGCAGCCAGACTAGCGGGAGGACCACAGATACGCAGTATTTT. Translating it yields CASSQTSGRTTDTQYF.

This chain uses TRBV27 with TRBJ2-5; possibly TRBD2 for D (6 bases). The CDR3 consists of 13 residues. The germline gives CDR1 MNHEY, CDR2 SMNVEV (reference sequence). Trimming removed 11 bases at V and 5 bases at J, with 18 bases between. CDR3 bases: TGTGCCTCCGGTGGGGGGAGTAGGGAGACCCAGTACTTC. Protein: CASGGGSRETQYF.

The gene calls are TRBV5-4 and TRBJ1-6; no clear D. V lost 4 bases to trimming and J lost 14 bases, with 13 bases between them. The germline gives CDR1 SGHNT, CDR2 YYREEE (reference sequence). The CDR3 runs to 12 residues. The CDR3 protein is CASSTAGKSLHF. The CDR3 DNA sequence: TGTGCCAGCAGCACCGCAGGAAAATCCCTCCACTTT.

This chain links TRBV3-1 (or the pseudogene TRBV3-2) with TRBJ1-2, with 7 bases lining up with TRBD1. There are 14 residues in the CDR3. Germline V CDR1 and CDR2: LGHDT, YNNKEL (reference sequence). With V trimmed by 3 bases and J by 3 bases, 4 bases remained unmatched. In DNA, the CDR3 is TGTGCCAGCAGCCATCTGGACAGGTACTATGGCTACACCTTC. Translation gives CASSHLDRYYGYTF.

The V and J genes are TRBV10-3 and TRBJ2-3; 8 positions agree with TRBD2. V shed 5 bases and J 3 bases; nucleotides not matched to a gene: 7. CDR1 and CDR2 (germline): ENHRY, SYGVKD. The CDR3 totals 15 residues. The CDR3 nucleotides read TGTGCCATCAGTCGGAGCGGGAGCCTGACAGATACGCAGTATTTT. Residues: CAISRSGSLTDTQYF.